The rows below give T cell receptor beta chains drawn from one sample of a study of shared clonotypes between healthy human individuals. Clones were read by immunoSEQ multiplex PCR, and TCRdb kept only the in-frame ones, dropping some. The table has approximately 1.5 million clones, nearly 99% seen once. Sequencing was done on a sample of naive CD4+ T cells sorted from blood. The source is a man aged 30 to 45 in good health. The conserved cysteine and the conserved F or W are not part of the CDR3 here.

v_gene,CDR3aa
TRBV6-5,ASSYSRTLEQF
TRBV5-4,ASSSYPGAYEQY
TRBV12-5,ASGLNGAEAF
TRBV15,ATSRDVGVANEKLF
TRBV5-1,ASSSTPVPEQF
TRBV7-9,ASSPTRTSGRTDTQY
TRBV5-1,ASSLTSGRTNEQF
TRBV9,ASSAGQGRTGANVLT
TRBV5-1,ASSPDRIQETQY
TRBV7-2,ASSLDRGPAGQNEAF
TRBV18,ASSPGGLSGKLF
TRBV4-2,ASSHEDTGELF
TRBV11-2,ASSFLRGGSYEQY